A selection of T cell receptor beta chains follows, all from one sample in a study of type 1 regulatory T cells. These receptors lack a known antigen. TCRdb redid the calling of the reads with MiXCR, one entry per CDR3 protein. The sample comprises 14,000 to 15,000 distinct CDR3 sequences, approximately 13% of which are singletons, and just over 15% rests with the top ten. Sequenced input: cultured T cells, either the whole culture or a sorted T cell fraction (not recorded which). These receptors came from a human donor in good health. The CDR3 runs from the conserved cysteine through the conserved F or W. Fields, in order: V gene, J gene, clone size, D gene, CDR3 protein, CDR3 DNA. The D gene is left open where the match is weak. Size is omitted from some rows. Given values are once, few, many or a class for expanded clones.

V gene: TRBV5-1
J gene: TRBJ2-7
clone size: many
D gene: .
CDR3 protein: CASSLGTLRRYEQYF
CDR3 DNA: TGCGCCAGCAGCCTTGGGACCCTACGGCGCTACGAGCAGTACTTC

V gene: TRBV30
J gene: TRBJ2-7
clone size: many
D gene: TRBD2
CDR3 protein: CACTKTSGSYEQYF
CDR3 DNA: TGTGCCTGCACAAAGACTAGCGGGTCCTACGAGCAGTACTTC

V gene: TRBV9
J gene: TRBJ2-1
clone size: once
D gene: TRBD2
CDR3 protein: CASSVAVAGATNEQFF
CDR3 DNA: TGTGCCAGCAGCGTAGCCGTAGCGGGAGCTACCAATGAGCAGTTCTTC

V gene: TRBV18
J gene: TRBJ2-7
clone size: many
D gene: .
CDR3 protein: CASSPAQGPYEQYF
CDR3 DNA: TGTGCCAGCTCACCAGCTCAGGGCCCCTACGAGCAGTACTTC

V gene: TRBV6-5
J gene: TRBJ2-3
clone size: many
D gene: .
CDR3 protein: CASSSTVFQADTQYF
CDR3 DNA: TGTGCCAGCAGTTCGACAGTGTTTCAGGCAGATACGCAGTATTTT

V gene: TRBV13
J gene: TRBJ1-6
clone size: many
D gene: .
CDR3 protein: CASSLNPSPLHF
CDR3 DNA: TGTGCCAGCAGCTTAAACCCTTCACCCCTCCACTTT

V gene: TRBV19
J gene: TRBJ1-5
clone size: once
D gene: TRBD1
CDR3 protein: CASGKGAIQPQHF
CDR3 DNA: TGTGCCTCAGGGAAGGGGGCTATTCAGCCCCAGCATTTT

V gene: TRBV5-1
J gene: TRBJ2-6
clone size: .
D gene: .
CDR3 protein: CASSDWGRGGANVLTF
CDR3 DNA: TGCGCCAGCAGCGACTGGGGTCGAGGTGGGGCCAACGTCCTGACTTTC

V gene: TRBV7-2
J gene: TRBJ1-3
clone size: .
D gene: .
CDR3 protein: CASSSYSSGNTIYF
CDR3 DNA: TGTGCCAGCAGCTCCTACAGCTCTGGAAACACCATATATTTT

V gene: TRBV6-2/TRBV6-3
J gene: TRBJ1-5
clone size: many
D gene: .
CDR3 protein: CASSYWGPGNQPQHF
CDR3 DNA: TGTGCCAGCAGTTACTGGGGTCCCGGCAATCAGCCCCAGCATTTT

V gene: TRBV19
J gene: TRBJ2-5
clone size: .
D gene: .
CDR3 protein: CASSIESVSMETQYF
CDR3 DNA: TGTGCCAGTAGTATTGAATCAGTCTCCATGGAGACCCAGTACTTC

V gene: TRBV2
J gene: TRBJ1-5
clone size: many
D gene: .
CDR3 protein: CASSVRVGNQPQHF
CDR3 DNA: TGTGCCAGCAGTGTGCGGGTGGGTAATCAGCCCCAGCATTTT

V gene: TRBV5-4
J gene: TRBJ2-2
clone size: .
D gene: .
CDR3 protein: CASSLNVAQTGTGELFF
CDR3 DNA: TGTGCCAGCAGCTTGAACGTAGCGCAAACAGGCACCGGGGAGCTGTTTTTT